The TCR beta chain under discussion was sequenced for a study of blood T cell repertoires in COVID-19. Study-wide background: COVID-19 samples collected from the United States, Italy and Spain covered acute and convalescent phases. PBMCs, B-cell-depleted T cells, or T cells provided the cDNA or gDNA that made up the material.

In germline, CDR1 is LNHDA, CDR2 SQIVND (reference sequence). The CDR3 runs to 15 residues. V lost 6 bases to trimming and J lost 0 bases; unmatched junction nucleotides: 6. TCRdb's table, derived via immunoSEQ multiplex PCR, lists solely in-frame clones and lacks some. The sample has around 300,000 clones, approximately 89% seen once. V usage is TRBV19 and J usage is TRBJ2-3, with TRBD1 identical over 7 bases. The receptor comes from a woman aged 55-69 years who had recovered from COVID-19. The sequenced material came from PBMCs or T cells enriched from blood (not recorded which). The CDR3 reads CASRTDRDSTDTQYF. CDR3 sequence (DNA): TGTGCCAGTAGAACAGACAGGGATAGCACAGATACGCAGTATTTT.